This entry features one T cell receptor beta chain sequence. Trimming removed 6 bases from V and 1 base from J, with 13 bases in between. Germline loops: CDR1 SEHNR, CDR2 FQNEAQ (reference sequence). CDR3 length: 14 residues. The data derive from a study of cytomegalovirus exposure and HLA in healthy donors. It was with 60 Vbeta and 13 Jbeta primers that the PCR ran. The repertoire was sequenced with immunoSEQ multiplex PCR; TCRdb's copy has only in-frame clones and lacks some. In total, the table holds approximately 110,000 clones. This receptor was identified in a young man in good health and CMV-seronegative. The chain joins TRBV7-9 to TRBJ2-7; possibly TRBD1 for D (6 bases). The specimen was PBMCs. Here the CDR3 DNA reads TGTGCCAGCAGTCCACAGGGAGAGTCCTACGAGCAGTACTTC. Amino acid sequence: CASSPQGESYEQYF.